These T cell receptor beta chains were read from a single sample in a study of blood T cell repertoires in COVID-19. TCRdb's table, derived via immunoSEQ multiplex PCR, lists solely in-frame clones and lacks some. The profile shows 70,000 to 95,000 clones, approximately 89% of them singletons. The sequenced sample was peripheral blood. The receptor set was obtained from an elderly woman with active COVID-19. Both conserved end residues are part of each CDR3. The D gene is left open where the match is weak.

j_gene | v_gene | len | d_gene | CDR3aa
TRBJ2-7 | TRBV28 | 14 | TRBD1 | CASNPGQVFYEQYF
TRBJ2-1 | TRBV7-9 | 15 | TRBD2 | CASSPEGLAGVEQFF
TRBJ2-7 | TRBV27 | 14 | - | CASTPSRGPYEQYF
TRBJ2-1 | TRBV2 | 15 | TRBD2 | CATHPVGSGRNEQFF
TRBJ1-1 | TRBV10-3 | 16 | TRBD1 | CAISERDRVARGEAFF
TRBJ1-5 | TRBV6-5 | 13 | - | CASSLQSNQPQHF
TRBJ2-2 | TRBV11-1 | 14 | - | CASSLFANTGELFF
TRBJ1-1 | TRBV5-4 | 16 | - | CASRLTARTERTEAFF
TRBJ1-6 | TRBV27 | 14 | - | CASSPRGVYSPLHF
TRBJ2-3 | TRBV7-3 | 17 | TRBD1 | CASSPGTGNVGTDTQYF
TRBJ2-7 | TRBV15 | 14 | TRBD2 | CATSRYTAGGEQYF
TRBJ2-7 | TRBV19 | 11 | TRBD1 | CAHRGSLEQYF
TRBJ2-1 | TRBV11-3 | 16 | - | CASSGSGRQSYNEQFF
TRBJ2-2 | TRBV5-8 | 18 | - | CASRLEEGGPANTGELFF
TRBJ2-7 | TRBV9 | 16 | TRBD2 | CASSVGGRAELYEQYF
TRBJ2-1 | TRBV7-2 | 15 | - | CASRAGTPSYNEQFF
TRBJ2-2 | TRBV10-3 | 13 | - | CATRVTLTGELFF
TRBJ1-3 | TRBV20-1 | 14 | - | CSASRRGSGNTIYF
TRBJ1-2 | TRBV4-1 | 17 | TRBD1 | CASSQDRTGGAYGGYTF
TRBJ2-1 | TRBV14 | 15 | TRBD2 | CASSQLLAGDGEQFF
TRBJ1-5 | TRBV7-8 | 14 | - | CASSFLGGAQPQHF
TRBJ2-1 | TRBV28 | 16 | TRBD2 | CASSFRLAGVRNEQFF
TRBJ1-1 | TRBV5-1 | 15 | - | CASSLDRVTIPEAFF
TRBJ2-7 | TRBV30 | 13 | - | CAWSSGQTYEQYF
TRBJ2-7 | TRBV7-9 | 15 | TRBD1 | CASSLSGQGAYEQYF
TRBJ1-5 | TRBV5-8 | 15 | TRBD1 | CASSLGGRGSQPQHF
TRBJ1-2 | TRBV20-1 | 13 | - | CSASLGLNYGYTF
TRBJ1-5 | TRBV28 | 13 | - | CASSLPRQGAMHF
TRBJ2-5 | TRBV11-3 | 16 | TRBD2 | CASSLGLAGAQETQYF
TRBJ2-5 | TRBV4-2 | 14 | TRBD2 | CASSQAEGRGGQYF
TRBJ2-1 | TRBV5-4 | 14 | TRBD1 | CASSWQGAVYEQFF